The 9 T cell receptor beta chains listed next were all sequenced from one sample in a study of type 1 regulatory T cells (dated by TCRdb to the early 2020s). Sequencing relied on an Illumina MiSeq. TCRdb cleaned the public reads at Q25 with fastp, built clones with MiXCR and kept in-frame beta chains. Rows merge per CDR3 protein into single entries with the most common DNA and genes. Across this sample there are 60,000 to 75,000 distinct CDR3 sequences, with under 25% seen only once. The ten largest clones represent roughly 8.3% of the sample. Summary of the overall study and its limitations: A more restricted TCR repertoire was observed in Tr1 cells than in non-Tr1 cells, and this restriction was interpreted in the study as alloantigen-induced clonal expansion.

The antigens for these receptors are not known. Sequencing was performed on cultured type 1 regulatory T (Tr1) cells, either the whole culture or a sorted fraction (not recorded which). The cell subset or site label corresponds to: type 1 regulatory T cells sorted from the T-allo10 product. These receptors all stem from a human donor in good health.

This clonotype was detected only a few times. V and J are TRBV2 and TRBJ2-1; 10 bases fit TRBD2. This CDR3 has 14 residues. V was clipped by 2 bases and J by 8 bases; unmatched bases: 3. Germline V gives CDR1 SNHLY, CDR2 FYNNEI. Here the CDR3 reads CASSEIGLADEQFF. The DNA for the CDR3 is TGTGCCAGCAGTGAAATCGGACTAGCGGATGAGCAGTTCTTC. The full variable domain, rest sourced from reference TRBV2 and TRBJ2-1, is EPEVTQTPSHQVTQMGQEVILRCVPISNHLYFYWYRQILGQKVEFLVSFYNNEISEKSEIFDDQFSVERPDGSNFTLKIRSTKLEDSAMYFCASSEIGLADEQFFGPGTRLTVL.

This clonotype was picked up a small number of times. The V gene is TRBV5-4, the J gene TRBJ2-1; TRBD1 matches 12 bases. Germline assignment: CDR1 SGHNT and CDR2 YYREEE (reference sequence). V dropped 4 bases and J dropped 10; count of bases not matched to a gene: 12. The CDR3 is 16 residues long. CDR3: CASSAGRDRGLGEQFF. CDR3 nucleotide sequence: TGTGCCAGCAGCGCGGGACGGGACAGGGGGCTAGGAGAGCAGTTCTTC.

The chain links TRBV3-1 to TRBJ2-1; the D is unclear. Trimming removed 2 bases at V and 9 bases at J, with 11 bases between. Germline V gene lookup returns CDR1 LGHDT and CDR2 YNNKEL (reference sequence). This CDR3 has 13 residues. The CDR3 coding sequence is TGTGCCAGCAGCCAAAAAGGAGTATTTGAGCAGTTCTTC. Amino acids: CASSQKGVFEQFF.

This clonotype showed up just a few times. The rearrangement joins TRBV5-1 to TRBJ2-1; D unresolved. Germline V gene sequence: CDR1 SGHRS, CDR2 YFSETQ. There are 14 residues in the CDR3. Trimming took off 1 base at V and 6 bases at J, with 11 bases between the two ends. The DNA for the CDR3 is TGCGCCAGCAGCTTGAGCACTGGGGTCAATGAGCAGTTCTTC. It codes for CASSLSTGVNEQFF.

CDR3 region: CSVLVADQETQYF. The CDR3 nucleotides read TGCAGCGTTCTAGTAGCGGACCAAGAGACCCAGTACTTC. V usage is TRBV29-1 and J usage is TRBJ2-5; D possibly corresponds to TRBD2 (6 bases). The CDR3 length is 13 residues. Germline CDR1 reads SQVTM; CDR2 reads ANQGSEA. V was cut by 5 bases and J by 0 bases, with 10 bases left in between.

There are a few counts of this clonotype. The V call is TRBV5-1, the J call TRBJ2-3; the D call may be TRBD1 or TRBD2 (5 bases each). The CDR3 consists of 19 residues. Germline V gene sequence: CDR1 SGHRS, CDR2 YFSETQ. V lost 2 bases, J lost 0 bases, and 22 bases lay in between. In nucleotides, the CDR3 is TGCGCCAGCAGCTTTGGGGGAGCGGTCATAAGCTCCAGCACAGATACGCAGTATTTT. It specifies CASSFGGAVISSSTDTQYF.

The chain combines TRBV11-3 with TRBJ2-1; D is unclear. V lost 1 base and J lost 0, with 4 bases in between. Germline V CDR1 and CDR2: SGHNT, YENEEA. This CDR3 region has 14 residues. CDR3 nucleotide sequence: TGTGCCAGCAGCTTAGGTGGCTCCTACAATGAGCAGTTCTTC. Translated, it gives CASSLGGSYNEQFF.

This clonotype was seen a few times. The chain is built from TRBV3-1 and TRBJ1-2, with D unclear. The V gene lost 4 bases and the J gene lost 4 bases, with 16 bases spanning the gap. The CDR3 runs 15 residues. Germline V gene data show CDR1 as LGHDT and CDR2 as YNNKEL (reference sequence). The CDR3 DNA reads as TGTGCCAGCAGCCCCGGGTCCGTGACACCCTATGGCTACACCTTC. Its translation is CASSPGSVTPYGYTF.

This clonotype was seen a few times. This chain uses TRBV20-1 with TRBJ2-7; D tentatively fits TRBD1 or TRBD2 (5 bases each). Germline loops: CDR1 DFQATT, CDR2 SNEGSKA (reference sequence). The CDR3 runs to 13 residues. V lost 4 bases and J 4 bases, leaving 14 bases between the germline ends. Here the CDR3 reads CSAIQWGNYEQYF. Here the CDR3 DNA reads TGCAGTGCTATTCAGTGGGGGAATTACGAGCAGTACTTC.